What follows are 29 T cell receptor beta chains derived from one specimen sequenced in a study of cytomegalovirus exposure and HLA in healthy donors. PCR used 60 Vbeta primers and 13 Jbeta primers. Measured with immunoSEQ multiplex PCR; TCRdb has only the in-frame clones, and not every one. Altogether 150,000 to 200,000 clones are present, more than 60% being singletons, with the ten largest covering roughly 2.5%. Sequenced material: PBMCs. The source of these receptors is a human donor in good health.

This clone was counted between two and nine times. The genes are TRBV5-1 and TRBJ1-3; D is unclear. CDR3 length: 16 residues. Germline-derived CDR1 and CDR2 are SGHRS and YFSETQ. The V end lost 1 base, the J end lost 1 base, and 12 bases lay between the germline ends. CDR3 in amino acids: CASSLSQSTSGNTIYF. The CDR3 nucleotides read TGCGCCAGCAGCTTGTCACAGAGTACGTCTGGAAACACCATATATTTT.

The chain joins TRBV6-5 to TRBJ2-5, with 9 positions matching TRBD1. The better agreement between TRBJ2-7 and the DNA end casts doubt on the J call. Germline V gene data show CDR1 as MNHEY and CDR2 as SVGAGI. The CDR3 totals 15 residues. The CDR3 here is CASRPAGTGYYEQYF. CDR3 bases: TGTGCCAGCAGACCTGCCGGGACAGGGTATTACGAGCAGTACTTC.

CDR3 nucleotides: TGCGCCAGCAGCCCACAACCAGGGGGTAGCACTGAAGCTTTCTTT. Amino acids: CASSPQPGGSTEAFF. The rearrangement uses TRBV4-3 and TRBJ1-1, with 7 bases lining up with TRBD1. The germline V gene encodes CDR1 LGHNA and CDR2 YSLEER. The CDR3 has 15 residues. V lost 4 bases, J lost 4 bases, and 9 bases stayed unmatched.

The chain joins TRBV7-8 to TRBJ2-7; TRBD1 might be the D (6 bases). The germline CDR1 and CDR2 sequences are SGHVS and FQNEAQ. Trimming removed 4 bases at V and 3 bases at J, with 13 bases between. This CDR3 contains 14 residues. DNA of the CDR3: TGTGCCAGCAGCTCCCCGACAGGTAGCTACGAGCAGTACTTC. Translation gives CASSSPTGSYEQYF.

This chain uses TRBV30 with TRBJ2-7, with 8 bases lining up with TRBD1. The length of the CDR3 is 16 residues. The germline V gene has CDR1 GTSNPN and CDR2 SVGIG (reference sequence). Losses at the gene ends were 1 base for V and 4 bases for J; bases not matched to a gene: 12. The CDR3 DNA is TGTGCCTGGAGTGGATCTCCGGGACAGGTTCTATACGAGCAGTACTTC. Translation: CAWSGSPGQVLYEQYF.

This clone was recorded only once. The chain's CDR3 is CASSLTGGGGYTF. DNA for the CDR3: TGTGCCAGCAGCTTGACAGGGGGGGGTGGCTACACCTTC. This sequence joins TRBV5-4 and TRBJ1-2, with 8 bases that match TRBD1. There are 13 residues in the CDR3. V lost 1 base, J lost 7 bases, and 3 bases stayed unmatched. In germline, CDR1 is SGHNT, CDR2 YYREEE (reference sequence).

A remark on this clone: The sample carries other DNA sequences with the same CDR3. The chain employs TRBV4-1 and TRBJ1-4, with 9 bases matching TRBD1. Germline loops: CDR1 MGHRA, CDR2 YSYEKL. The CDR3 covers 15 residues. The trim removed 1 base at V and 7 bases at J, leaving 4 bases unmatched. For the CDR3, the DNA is TGCGCCAGCAGCCAAGGGGGACAGGGAAGTGAAAAACTGTTTTTT. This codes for CASSQGGQGSEKLFF.

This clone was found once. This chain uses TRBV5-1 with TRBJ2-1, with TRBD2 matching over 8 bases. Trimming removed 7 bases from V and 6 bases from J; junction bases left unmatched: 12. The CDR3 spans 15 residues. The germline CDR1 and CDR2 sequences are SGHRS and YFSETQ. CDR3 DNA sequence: TGCGCCAGCGCCAGGTCCGGGGGGGCGGGCAATGAGCAGTTCTTC. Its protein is CASARSGGAGNEQFF.

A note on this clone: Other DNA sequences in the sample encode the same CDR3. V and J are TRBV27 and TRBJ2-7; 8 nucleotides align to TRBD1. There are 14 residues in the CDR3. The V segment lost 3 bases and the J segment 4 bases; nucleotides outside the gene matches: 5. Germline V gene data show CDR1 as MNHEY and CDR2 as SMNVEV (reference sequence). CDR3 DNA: TGTGCCAGCAGTTTGGGGCAGGGGGCTTACGAGCAGTACTTC. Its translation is CASSLGQGAYEQYF.

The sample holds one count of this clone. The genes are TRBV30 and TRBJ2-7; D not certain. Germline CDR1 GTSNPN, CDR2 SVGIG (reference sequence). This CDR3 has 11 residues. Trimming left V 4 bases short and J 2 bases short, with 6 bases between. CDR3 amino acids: CAWTDTYEQYF. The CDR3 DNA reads TGTGCCTGGACAGATACCTACGAGCAGTACTTC.

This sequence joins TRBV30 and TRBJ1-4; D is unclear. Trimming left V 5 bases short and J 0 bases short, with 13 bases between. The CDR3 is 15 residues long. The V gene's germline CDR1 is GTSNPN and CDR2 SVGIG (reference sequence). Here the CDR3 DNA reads TGTGCCTGGTCCCGAGGAGGTGCAACTAATGAAAAACTGTTTTTT. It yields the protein CAWSRGGATNEKLFF.

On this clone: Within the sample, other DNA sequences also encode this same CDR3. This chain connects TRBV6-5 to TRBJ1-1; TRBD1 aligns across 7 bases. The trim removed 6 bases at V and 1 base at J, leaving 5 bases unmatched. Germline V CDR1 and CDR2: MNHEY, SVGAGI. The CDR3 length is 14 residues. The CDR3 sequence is CASSYDRENTEAFF. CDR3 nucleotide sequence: TGTGCCAGCAGCTATGACAGGGAGAACACTGAAGCTTTCTTT.

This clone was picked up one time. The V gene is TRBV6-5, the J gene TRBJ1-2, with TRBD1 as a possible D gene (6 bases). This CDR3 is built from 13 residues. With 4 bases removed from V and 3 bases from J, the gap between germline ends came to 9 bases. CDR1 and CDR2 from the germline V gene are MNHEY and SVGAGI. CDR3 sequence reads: CASSLQGHYGYTF. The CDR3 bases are TGTGCCAGCAGTTTACAGGGCCACTATGGCTACACCTTC.

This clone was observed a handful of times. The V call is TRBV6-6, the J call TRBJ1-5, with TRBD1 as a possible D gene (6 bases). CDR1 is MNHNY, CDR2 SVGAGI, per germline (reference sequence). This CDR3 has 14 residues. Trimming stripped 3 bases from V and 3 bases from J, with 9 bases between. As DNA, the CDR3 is TGTGCCAGCAGTTATGCAGGGGACAATCAGCCCCAGCATTTT. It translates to CASSYAGDNQPQHF.

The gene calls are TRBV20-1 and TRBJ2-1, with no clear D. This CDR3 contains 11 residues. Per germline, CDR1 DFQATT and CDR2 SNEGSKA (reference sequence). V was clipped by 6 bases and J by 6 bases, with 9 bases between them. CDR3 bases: TGCAGTGCCACTAAAGTCAATGAGCAGTTCTTC. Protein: CSATKVNEQFF.

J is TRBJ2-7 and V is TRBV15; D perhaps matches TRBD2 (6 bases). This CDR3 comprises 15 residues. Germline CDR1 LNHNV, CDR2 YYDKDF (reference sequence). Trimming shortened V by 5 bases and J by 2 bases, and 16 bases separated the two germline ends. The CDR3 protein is CATSPRGTATYEQYF. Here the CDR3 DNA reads TGTGCCACCAGCCCCCGAGGGACTGCGACCTACGAGCAGTACTTC.

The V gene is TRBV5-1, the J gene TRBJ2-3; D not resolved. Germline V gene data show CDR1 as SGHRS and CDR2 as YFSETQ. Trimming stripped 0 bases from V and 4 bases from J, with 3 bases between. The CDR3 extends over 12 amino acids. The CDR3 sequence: CASSLGADTQYF. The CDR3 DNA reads TGCGCCAGCAGCTTGGGAGCAGATACGCAGTATTTT.

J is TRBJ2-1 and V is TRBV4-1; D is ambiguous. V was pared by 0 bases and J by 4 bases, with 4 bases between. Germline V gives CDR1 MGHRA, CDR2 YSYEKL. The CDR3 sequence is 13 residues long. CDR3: CASSQDEYNEQFF. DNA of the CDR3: TGCGCCAGCAGCCAAGATGAGTACAATGAGCAGTTCTTC.

CDR3 DNA: TGTGCCAGCAGCCTTACCGGGACAGACGAGCAGTACTTC. It encodes CASSLTGTDEQYF. The V call is TRBV11-2, the J call TRBJ2-7; 7 bases are a match to TRBD1. The junction had 6 bases not matched to a gene; V was cut back by 5 bases and J by 5 bases. Germline V gene data show CDR1 as SGHAT and CDR2 as FQNNGV. This CDR3 spans 13 amino acids.

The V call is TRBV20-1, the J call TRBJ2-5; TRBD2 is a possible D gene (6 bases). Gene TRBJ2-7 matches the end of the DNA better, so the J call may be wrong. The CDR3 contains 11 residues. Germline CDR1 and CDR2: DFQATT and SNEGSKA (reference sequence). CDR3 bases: TGCAGTGCTCCGGGGGACCACGAGCAGTACTTC. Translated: CSAPGDHEQYF.

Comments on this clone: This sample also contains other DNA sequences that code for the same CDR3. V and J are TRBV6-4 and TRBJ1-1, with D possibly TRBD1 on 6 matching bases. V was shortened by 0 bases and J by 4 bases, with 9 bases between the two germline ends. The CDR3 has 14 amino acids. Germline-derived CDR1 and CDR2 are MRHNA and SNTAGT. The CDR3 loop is CASSDSSRGTEAFF. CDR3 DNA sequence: TGTGCCAGCAGTGACTCTTCCAGGGGCACTGAAGCTTTCTTT.

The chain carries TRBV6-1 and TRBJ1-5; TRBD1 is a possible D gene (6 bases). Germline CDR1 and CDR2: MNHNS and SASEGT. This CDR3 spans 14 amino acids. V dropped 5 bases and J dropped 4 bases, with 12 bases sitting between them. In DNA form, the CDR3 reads TGTGCCAGCAGTTTAGGACAGCATAATCAGCCCCAGCATTTT. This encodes CASSLGQHNQPQHF.

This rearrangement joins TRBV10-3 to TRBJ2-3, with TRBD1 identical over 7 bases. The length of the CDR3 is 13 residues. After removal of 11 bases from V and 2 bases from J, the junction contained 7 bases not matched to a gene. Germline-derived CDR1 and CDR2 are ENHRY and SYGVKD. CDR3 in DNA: TGTGCCCTTGGGACAGAGTACACAGATACGCAGTATTTT. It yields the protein CALGTEYTDTQYF.

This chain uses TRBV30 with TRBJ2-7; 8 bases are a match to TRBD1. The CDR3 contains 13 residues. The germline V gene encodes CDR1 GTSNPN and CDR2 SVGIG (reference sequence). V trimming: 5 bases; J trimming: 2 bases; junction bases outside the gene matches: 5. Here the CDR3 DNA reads TGTGCCTGGGGGACAGGCTATACCTACGAGCAGTACTTC. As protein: CAWGTGYTYEQYF.

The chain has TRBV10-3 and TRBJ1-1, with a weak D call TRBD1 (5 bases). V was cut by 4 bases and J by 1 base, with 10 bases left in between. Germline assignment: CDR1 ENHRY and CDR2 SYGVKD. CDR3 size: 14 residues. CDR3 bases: TGTGCCATCAGTGGGAGGGGAAGGAACACTGAAGCTTTCTTT. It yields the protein CAISGRGRNTEAFF.

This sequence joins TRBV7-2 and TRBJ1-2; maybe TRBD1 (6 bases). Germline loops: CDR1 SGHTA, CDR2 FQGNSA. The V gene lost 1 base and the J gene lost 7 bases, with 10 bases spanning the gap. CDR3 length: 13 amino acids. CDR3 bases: TGTGCCAGCAGCTTAGTGGGAGGGGGTGGCTACACCTTC. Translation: CASSLVGGGGYTF.

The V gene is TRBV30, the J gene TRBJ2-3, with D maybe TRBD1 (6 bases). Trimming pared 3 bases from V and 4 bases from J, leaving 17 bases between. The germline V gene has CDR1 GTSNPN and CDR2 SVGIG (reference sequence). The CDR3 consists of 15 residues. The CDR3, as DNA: TGTGCCTGGAGCGCACTACAGGGCGAGGCAGATACGCAGTATTTT. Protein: CAWSALQGEADTQYF.

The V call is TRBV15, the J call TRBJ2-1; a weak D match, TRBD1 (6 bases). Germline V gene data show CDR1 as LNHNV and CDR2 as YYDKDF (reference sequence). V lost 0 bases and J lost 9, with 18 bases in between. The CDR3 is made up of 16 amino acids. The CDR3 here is CATSREGDILRGEQFF. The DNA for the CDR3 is TGTGCCACCAGCAGAGAGGGGGACATCTTACGCGGTGAGCAGTTCTTC.

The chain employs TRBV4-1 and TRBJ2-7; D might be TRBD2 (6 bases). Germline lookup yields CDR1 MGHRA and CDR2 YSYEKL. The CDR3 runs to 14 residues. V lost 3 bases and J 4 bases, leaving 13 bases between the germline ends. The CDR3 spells CASSQVQGRYEQYF. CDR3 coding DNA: TGCGCCAGCAGCCAGGTCCAAGGGAGGTACGAGCAGTACTTC.